The text below deals with one T cell receptor (beta chain). Its antigen is not identified. In the same sample, other DNA sequences code for this CDR3. Assay: immunoSEQ multiplex PCR; the TCRdb copy retains only in-frame clones and omits some. The sample includes 62,000 or so clones, 65% to 80% of them seen just once. The germline V gene encodes CDR1 MNHNS and CDR2 SASEGT. There are 13 residues in the CDR3. V lost 8 bases and J 1 base, leaving 11 bases between the germline ends. The entry originates in a study of radiotherapy plus CTLA-4 blockade in lung cancer. Findings of the study overall: Among reported predictors of response, early blood T cell clone dynamics with interferon-beta performed best.

This chain links TRBV6-1 with TRBJ1-1; D perhaps matches TRBD1 (5 bases). This sequence originates from a human donor with non-small cell lung cancer who had a complete response to radiotherapy plus ipilimumab. The specimen was peripheral blood, collected from a patient treated with radiotherapy plus ipilimumab. The CDR3 DNA follows: TGTGCCAGCCGGCGGGGGGAGAACACTGAAGCTTTCTTT. Protein product: CASRRGENTEAFF.